This T cell receptor beta chain appears in the sequencing data of a study of OX40 agonist ivuxolimab in advanced cancers. Study overall: Partial responses were achieved by three patients, one with hepatocellular carcinoma and two with cutaneous melanoma.

Points from the study as a whole: Average numbers of expanded clones were greater in CD8+ T cells than in CD4+.

As regards this clone: Its antigen is unknown.

The assay was immunoSEQ multiplex PCR, and TCRdb's table has in-frame clones only and misses some. The sample yields roughly 61,000 clones, about 90% seen once. The CDR3 runs 15 residues. Germline-derived CDR1 and CDR2 are MNHEY and SVGAGI. V lost 5 bases to trimming and J lost 5 bases, with 18 bases between them. The chain employs TRBV6-5 and TRBJ1-1; no firm D call. This clonotype originated in an adult with an advanced solid tumor such as melanoma, head and neck, liver or kidney cancer. The source material was CD4+ or CD8+ T cells sorted from blood, sampled in a trial of the OX40 agonist ivuxolimab. CDR3 DNA: TGTGCCAGCAGTAAACTCATAGGCCCTATAACTGAAGCTTTCTTT. Protein product: CASSKLIGPITEAFF.